The 27 T cell receptor beta chains below all came from one sample that was sequenced in a study of blood T cell repertoires in COVID-19. The assay was immunoSEQ multiplex PCR, and TCRdb's table has in-frame clones only and misses some. The profile shows fewer than 200,000 clones, about 83% of them singletons. The sample comprised peripheral blood. The receptors come from a man in his forties or fifties who had recovered from COVID-19.

This clone was observed a few times. The chain recombines TRBV6-5 with TRBJ2-7, with TRBD2 matching over 9 bases. The CDR3 contains 15 residues. The V gene end was trimmed by 0 bases and the J gene end by 6 bases; junction bases not matched to a gene: 6. Germline V CDR1 and CDR2: MNHEY, SVGAGI. This chain's CDR3 is CASSYSSGGSVEQYF. In nucleotides, the CDR3 is TGTGCCAGCAGTTACTCTAGCGGGGGTTCGGTCGAGCAGTACTTC.

V gene TRBV2 combines with J gene TRBJ2-2; D unclear. CDR3 size: 14 residues. Trimming stripped 7 bases from V and 0 bases from J, with 9 bases between. Germline V gene lookup returns CDR1 SNHLY and CDR2 FYNNEI. CDR3 DNA: TGTGCCAGCAATTACAGACCGAACACCGGGGAGCTGTTTTTT. This encodes CASNYRPNTGELFF. The full variable domain, completed using reference TRBV2 and TRBJ2-2, is EPEVTQTPSHQVTQMGQEVILRCVPISNHLYFYWYRQILGQKVEFLVSFYNNEISEKSEIFDDQFSVERPDGSNFTLKIRSTKLEDSAMYFCASNYRPNTGELFFGEGSRLTVL.

J is TRBJ1-2 and V is TRBV6-5, with a tentative D call TRBD1 (6 bases). Germline values: CDR1 MNHEY, CDR2 SVGAGI. The CDR3 totals 13 residues. V lost 4 bases and J lost 6, with 12 bases in between. The CDR3 loop reads CASSSTQGNGYTF. CDR3 DNA: TGTGCCAGCAGTTCAACCCAGGGGAATGGCTACACCTTC.

The chain employs TRBV6-5 and TRBJ2-7; D is perhaps TRBD1 (6 bases). CDR1 MNHEY and CDR2 SVGAGI come from the germline V gene. The CDR3 runs 12 residues. Deletions cut 8 bases from V and 3 bases from J, with 11 bases between. The CDR3 sequence: CASRDTSYEQYF. In DNA form, the CDR3 reads TGTGCCAGCCGGGACACAAGCTACGAGCAGTACTTC.

The chain couples TRBV6-5 to TRBJ1-1, with unresolved D. Germline CDR1 is MNHEY and CDR2 is SVGAGI. The germline V and J ends were trimmed by 2 bases and 2 bases, with 6 bases remaining between them. This CDR3 is 13 amino acids long. In nucleotides, the CDR3 is TGTGCCAGCAGTTACGCGGCCAACACTGAAGCTTTCTTT. It encodes CASSYAANTEAFF.

This sequence joins TRBV27 and TRBJ1-6, with 9 bases identical to TRBD1. CDR1 is MNHEY and CDR2 is SMNVEV in the germline V gene (reference sequence). The CDR3 totals 14 residues. J gave up 7 bases and V 9 bases, and 7 bases lay outside the gene matches. The DNA for the CDR3 is TGTGCCAGTTCACCCGGGACAGGGAATTCACCCCTCCACTTT. Its translation is CASSPGTGNSPLHF.

J is TRBJ2-5 and V is TRBV4-2; 8 bases align to TRBD1. Trimming took 4 bases from V and 4 from J; bases not matched to a gene: 5. The CDR3 sequence is 14 residues long. Per the germline V gene, CDR1 is LGHNA and CDR2 is YNFKEQ. In DNA, the CDR3 is TGTGCCAGCAGCCCGGGACAGGCGCTAGAGACCCAGTACTTC. Protein product: CASSPGQALETQYF.

Of note for this clone: Other DNA sequences in the same sample also yield this CDR3. The J gene is TRBJ1-1, the V gene TRBV6-5; D unclear. This CDR3 region has 13 residues. Deletions cut 5 bases from V and 2 bases from J, with 9 bases between. Germline assignment: CDR1 MNHEY and CDR2 SVGAGI. Written as DNA, the CDR3 is TGTGCCAGCAGTCGTACACGAAACACTGAAGCTTTCTTT. It yields the protein CASSRTRNTEAFF.

The rearrangement joins TRBV4-3 to TRBJ2-1; the match to TRBD2 covers 9 bases. V shed 5 bases and J 5 bases; nucleotides not matched to a gene: 16. The CDR3 length is 18 residues. CDR1 LGHNA and CDR2 YSLEER come from the germline V gene. This chain's CDR3 is CASSTDLRRAGGDNEQFF. CDR3 sequence (DNA): TGCGCCAGCAGCACCGACCTAAGACGAGCGGGAGGTGACAATGAGCAGTTCTTC.

V usage is TRBV7-2 and J usage is TRBJ2-2; TRBD2 agrees at 14 bases. The germline gives CDR1 SGHTA, CDR2 FQGNSA. The CDR3 consists of 17 residues. Unmatched junction bases numbered 0, after V lost 0 bases and J lost 3 bases. As DNA, the CDR3 is TGTGCCAGCAGCTTAGCGGGACTAGCGGGGGACACCGGGGAGCTGTTTTTT. Translated, it gives CASSLAGLAGDTGELFF. Full variable domain (outside the CDR3, taken from reference TRBV7-2 and TRBJ2-2): GAGVSQSPSNKVTEKGKDVELRCDPISGHTALYWYRQSLGQGLEFLIYFQGNSAPDKSGLPSDRFSAERTGGSVSTLTIQRTQQEDSAVYLCASSLAGLAGDTGELFFGEGSRLTVL.

This rearrangement joins TRBV6-2 or TRBV6-3 to TRBJ2-7, with 7 bases matching TRBD1. The ends lost 1 base at V and 3 bases at J; junction bases unmatched: 3. The CDR3 runs 14 residues. CDR1 and CDR2 from the germline V gene are MNHEY and SVGEGT. The CDR3 region is CASSYYAGGYEQYF. The CDR3 DNA sequence: TGTGCCAGCAGTTACTACGCAGGGGGCTACGAGCAGTACTTC.

The rearrangement uses TRBV4-3 and TRBJ1-2; no clear D gene. This CDR3 is built from 13 residues. Trimming cost V 5 bases and J 4 bases, with 11 bases left between them. Germline V gene data show CDR1 as LGHNA and CDR2 as YSLEER. The CDR3 is CASSRTGPYGYTF. The CDR3 coding sequence is TGCGCCAGCAGCAGGACTGGCCCCTATGGCTACACCTTC.

This CDR3 is CSVEVREGTHYEQYF. The CDR3 DNA follows: TGCAGCGTTGAAGTTCGGGAGGGGACCCACTACGAGCAGTACTTC. The V gene is TRBV29-1, the J gene TRBJ2-7; the match to TRBD2 covers 8 bases. Losses at the gene ends were 1 base for V and 3 bases for J; bases not matched to a gene: 8. The length of the CDR3 is 15 residues. Germline CDR1 SQVTM, CDR2 ANQGSEA.

The chain carries TRBV5-4 and TRBJ1-5, with 7 positions matching TRBD1. Germline-derived CDR1 and CDR2 are SGHNT and YYREEE (reference sequence). J gave up 3 bases and V 3 bases, and 3 bases lay outside the gene matches. This CDR3 region has 14 residues. Here the CDR3 reads CASSSQGVNQPQHF. Written as DNA, the CDR3 is TGTGCCAGCAGCTCCCAGGGGGTCAATCAGCCCCAGCATTTT.

This chain links TRBV9 with TRBJ1-1, with D tentatively TRBD1 (6 bases). Germline assignment: CDR1 SGDLS and CDR2 YYNGEE. The length of the CDR3 is 14 residues. Trimming removed 2 bases from V and 1 base from J, with 9 bases in between. The CDR3 loop is CASSVRQENTEAFF. The CDR3 nucleotides read TGTGCCAGCAGCGTCAGACAGGAGAACACTGAAGCTTTCTTT.

This clone showed up just once. The V gene is TRBV9, the J gene TRBJ2-7; TRBD2 agrees at 9 bases. The CDR3 covers 13 residues. With 4 bases clipped from V and 2 bases from J, the junction kept 1 base outside the gene matches. The germline CDR1 and CDR2 sequences are SGDLS and YYNGEE. CDR3 loop: CASSSSGTYEQYF. CDR3 nucleotides: TGTGCCAGCAGCTCTAGCGGGACCTACGAGCAGTACTTC.

This clone showed up just once. The V call is TRBV6-5, the J call TRBJ2-5; possibly TRBD2 for D (7 bases). The V gene lost 6 bases and the J gene lost 5 bases, with 16 bases spanning the gap. The CDR3 length is 14 residues. CDR1 is MNHEY and CDR2 is SVGAGI in the germline V gene. Here the CDR3 reads CASSTLRGAETQYF. The CDR3 DNA follows: TGTGCCAGCAGCACCCTTCGGGGGGCGGAGACCCAGTACTTC.

The genes are TRBV19 and TRBJ1-2; 7 nucleotides align to TRBD1. CDR3 length: 14 residues. The V gene end was trimmed by 5 bases and the J gene end by 6 bases; junction bases not matched to a gene: 9. Germline CDR1 is LNHDA and CDR2 is SQIVND (reference sequence). The CDR3 loop is CASSLWQGENGYTF. The CDR3 DNA reads as TGTGCCAGTAGTCTTTGGCAGGGGGAGAATGGCTACACCTTC.

The rearrangement uses TRBV15 and TRBJ1-3; no firm D call. The CDR3 has 16 residues. Germline lookup yields CDR1 LNHNV and CDR2 YYDKDF (reference sequence). V shed 0 bases and J shed 2 bases, with 11 bases lying between them. The CDR3 spells CATSRERGTPGNTIYF. The CDR3 DNA follows: TGTGCCACCAGCAGAGAGAGAGGAACTCCTGGAAACACCATATATTTT.

The V and J genes are TRBV5-1 and TRBJ2-1; TRBD2 agrees at 11 bases. V was pared by 2 bases and J by 7 bases, with 11 bases of the junction left unmatched. This CDR3 is built from 17 residues. The germline V gene has CDR1 SGHRS and CDR2 YFSETQ. The CDR3 region has the DNA TGCGCCAGCAGCTTCCATACTAGCGGGAGCCCCTCGAATGAGCAGTTCTTC. Protein: CASSFHTSGSPSNEQFF.

J is TRBJ1-2 and V is TRBV4-1; 7 positions match TRBD1. This CDR3 comprises 13 residues. The ends lost 4 bases at V and 7 bases at J; junction bases unmatched: 6. From germline, CDR1 is MGHRA and CDR2 YSYEKL. The CDR3 protein is CASSPQGRRGYTF. The CDR3, as DNA: TGCGCCAGCAGCCCACAGGGGCGACGTGGCTACACCTTC.

This clone was seen a few times. The gene calls are TRBV7-3 and TRBJ2-3, with D perhaps matching TRBD1 (6 bases). Per germline, CDR1 SGHTA and CDR2 FQGTGA. V shed 1 base and J shed 2 bases, with 34 bases lying between them. This CDR3 contains 23 residues. Written as DNA, the CDR3 is TGTGCCAGCAGCTTAATATCGCCAGGGGTATTGGGAGCGGACCCCTCGCTCACAGATACGCAGTATTTT. Protein: CASSLISPGVLGADPSLTDTQYF. The full variable domain, with the rest looked up from reference TRBV7-3 and TRBJ2-3, is GAGVSQTPSNKVTEKGKYVELRCDPISGHTALYWYRQSLGQGPEFLIYFQGTGAADDSGLPNDRFFAVRPEGSVSTLKIQRTERGDSAVYLCASSLISPGVLGADPSLTDTQYFGPGTRLTVL.

In nucleotides, the CDR3 is TGTGCCAGCAGTAAGGGACAAAACCCCTACGAGCAGTACTTC. It is translated as CASSKGQNPYEQYF. The V call is TRBV6-5, the J call TRBJ2-7, with a possible D match to TRBD1 (6 bases). V was pared by 5 bases and J by 2 bases, with 13 bases between. Germline assignment: CDR1 MNHEY and CDR2 SVGAGI. This CDR3 spans 14 amino acids.

The chain has TRBV4-2 and TRBJ1-2, with a tentative D call TRBD1 (6 bases). Germline lookup yields CDR1 LGHNA and CDR2 YNFKEQ. The CDR3 covers 16 residues. The V end was cut by 1 base, the J end by 8 bases, with 20 bases between. The CDR3 loop is CASSQVGKGTPLGYTF. CDR3 nucleotides: TGTGCCAGCAGCCAAGTGGGTAAAGGGACACCGTTAGGCTACACCTTC.

The V and J genes are TRBV2 and TRBJ2-2; D is possibly TRBD2 (5 bases). The V gene lost 5 bases and the J gene lost 2 bases, with 15 bases spanning the gap. There are 16 residues in the CDR3. The V gene's germline CDR1 is SNHLY and CDR2 FYNNEI. CDR3 sequence reads: CASSFPTSGNTGELFF. The CDR3 region has the DNA TGTGCCAGCAGTTTTCCTACGAGCGGCAACACCGGGGAGCTGTTTTTT.

The CDR3, as DNA: TGCGCCAGCAGCCGGACAGGGGAGAATCAGCCCCAGCATTTT. Amino acid sequence: CASSRTGENQPQHF. This rearrangement joins TRBV4-1 to TRBJ1-5, with 9 nucleotides matching TRBD1. CDR3 length: 14 amino acids. Germline V CDR1 and CDR2: MGHRA, YSYEKL. Losses at the gene ends were 4 bases for V and 4 bases for J; bases not matched to a gene: 2.

J is TRBJ1-4 and V is TRBV7-6; 10 bases are shared with TRBD1. Germline-derived CDR1 and CDR2 are SGHVS and FNYEAQ. Unmatched junction bases numbered 6, after V lost 3 bases and J lost 2 bases. This CDR3 region has 17 residues. The CDR3, as DNA: TGTGCCAGCAGCTTTGGGACAGGGGCCAGGACTAATGAAAAACTGTTTTTT. It yields the protein CASSFGTGARTNEKLFF. The whole variable domain, remainder taken from reference TRBV7-6 and TRBJ1-4, is GAGVSQSPRYKVTKRGQDVALRCDPISGHVSLYWYRQALGQGPEFLTYFNYEAQQDKSGLPNDRFSAERPEGSISTLTIQRTEQRDSAMYRCASSFGTGARTNEKLFFGSGTQLSVL.